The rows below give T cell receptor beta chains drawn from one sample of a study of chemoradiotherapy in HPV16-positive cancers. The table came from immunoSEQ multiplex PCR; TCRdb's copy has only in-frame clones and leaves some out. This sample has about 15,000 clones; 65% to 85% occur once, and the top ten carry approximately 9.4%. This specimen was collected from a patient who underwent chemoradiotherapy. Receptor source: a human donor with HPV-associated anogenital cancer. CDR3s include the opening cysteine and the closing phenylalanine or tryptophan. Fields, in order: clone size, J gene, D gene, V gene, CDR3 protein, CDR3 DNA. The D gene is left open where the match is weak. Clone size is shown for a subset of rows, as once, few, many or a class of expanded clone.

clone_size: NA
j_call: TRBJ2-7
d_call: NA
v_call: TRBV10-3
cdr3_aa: CAISEFRSYEQYF
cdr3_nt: TGTGCCATCAGTGAGTTTAGGAGCTACGAGCAGTACTTC

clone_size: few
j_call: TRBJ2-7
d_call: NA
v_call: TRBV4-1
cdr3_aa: CASSQGLIRKGGRHEQYF
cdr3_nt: TGCGCCAGCAGCCAAGGACTTATACGAAAGGGGGGCCGCCACGAGCAGTACTTC

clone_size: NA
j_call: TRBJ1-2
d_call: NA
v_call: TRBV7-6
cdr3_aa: CASSLRAGDYGYTF
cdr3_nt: TGTGCCAGCAGCTTACGGGCAGGGGACTATGGCTACACCTTC

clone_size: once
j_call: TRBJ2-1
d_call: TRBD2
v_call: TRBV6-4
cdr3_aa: CASSSSGGEPNEQFF
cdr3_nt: TGTGCCAGTTCTTCTAGCGGGGGGGAACCCAATGAGCAGTTCTTC

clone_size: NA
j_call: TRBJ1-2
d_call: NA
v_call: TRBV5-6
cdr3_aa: CASSLSNTGITNYGYTF
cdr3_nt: TGTGCCAGCAGCTTGTCCAATACAGGGATCACTAACTATGGCTACACCTTC

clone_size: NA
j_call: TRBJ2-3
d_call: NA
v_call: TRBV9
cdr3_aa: CASSVEGEDTQYF
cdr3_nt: TGTGCCAGCAGCGTAGAAGGCGAAGATACGCAGTATTTT

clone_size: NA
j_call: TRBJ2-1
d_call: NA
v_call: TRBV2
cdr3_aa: CAGKQRNEQFF
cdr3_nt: TGTGCCGGAAAACAGCGGAATGAGCAGTTCTTC

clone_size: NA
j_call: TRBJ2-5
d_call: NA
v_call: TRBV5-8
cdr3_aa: CASSFGISQETQYF
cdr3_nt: TGTGCCAGCAGCTTCGGAATATCTCAAGAGACCCAGTACTTC

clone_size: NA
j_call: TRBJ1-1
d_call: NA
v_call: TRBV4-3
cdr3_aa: CASSQDAGRYTEAFF
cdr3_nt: TGCGCCAGCAGCCAAGACGCAGGGAGGTACACTGAAGCTTTCTTT

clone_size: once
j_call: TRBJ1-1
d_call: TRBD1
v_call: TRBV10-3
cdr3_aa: CAISSGGSTEAFF
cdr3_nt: TGTGCCATCAGCTCAGGGGGCTCCACTGAAGCTTTCTTT

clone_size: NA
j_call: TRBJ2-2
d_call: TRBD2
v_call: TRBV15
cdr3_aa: CATSRAGLTTGELFF
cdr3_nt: TGTGCCACCAGCAGAGCGGGACTAACTACCGGGGAGCTGTTTTTT

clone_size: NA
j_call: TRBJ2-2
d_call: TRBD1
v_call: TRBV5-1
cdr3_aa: CASSLGQGTGELFF
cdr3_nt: TGCGCCAGCAGCTTGGGACAGGGGACCGGGGAGCTGTTTTTT

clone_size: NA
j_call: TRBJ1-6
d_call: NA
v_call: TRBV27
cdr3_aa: CASTLAGKYNSPLHF
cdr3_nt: TGTGCCAGCACCCTAGCCGGGAAATATAATTCACCCCTCCACTTT

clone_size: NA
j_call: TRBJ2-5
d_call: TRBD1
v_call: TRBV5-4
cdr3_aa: CASSLGGGQDFGTQYF
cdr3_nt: TGTGCCAGCAGCTTGGGAGGGGGCCAAGACTTTGGGACCCAGTACTTC

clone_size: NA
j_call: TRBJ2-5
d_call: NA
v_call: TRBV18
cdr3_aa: CASSPRPGETQYF
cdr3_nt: TGTGCCAGCTCACCACGGCCAGGGGAGACCCAGTACTTC

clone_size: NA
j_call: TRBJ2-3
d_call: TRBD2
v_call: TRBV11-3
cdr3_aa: CASSLGVAGEDTQYF
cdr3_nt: TGTGCCAGCAGCTTAGGGGTAGCGGGTGAAGATACGCAGTATTTT

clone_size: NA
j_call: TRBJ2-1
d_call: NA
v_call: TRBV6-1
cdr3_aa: CASSEGQWGVRNEQFF
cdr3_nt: TGTGCCAGCAGTGAGGGACAGTGGGGGGTGAGGAATGAGCAGTTCTTC

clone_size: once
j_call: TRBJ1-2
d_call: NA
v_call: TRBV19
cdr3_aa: CASSIGPDNYGYTF
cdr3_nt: TGTGCCAGTAGTATAGGGCCGGATAACTATGGCTACACCTTC

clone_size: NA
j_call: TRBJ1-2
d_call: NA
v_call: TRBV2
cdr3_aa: CASSETVVSYGYTF
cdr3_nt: TGTGCCAGCAGTGAGACAGTGGTGAGCTATGGCTACACCTTC

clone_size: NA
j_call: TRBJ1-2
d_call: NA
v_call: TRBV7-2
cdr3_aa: CASSLTKNYGYTF
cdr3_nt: TGTGCCAGCAGCTTAACGAAAAACTATGGCTACACCTTC

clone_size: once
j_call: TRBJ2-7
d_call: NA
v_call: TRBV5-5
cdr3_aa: CASSLALSYEQYF
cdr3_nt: TGTGCCAGCAGCTTGGCGCTGTCGTACGAGCAGTACTTC

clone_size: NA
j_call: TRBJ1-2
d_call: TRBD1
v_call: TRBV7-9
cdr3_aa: CASSLNDRGDYGYTF
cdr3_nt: TGTGCCAGCAGTCTAAACGACAGGGGGGACTATGGCTACACCTTC

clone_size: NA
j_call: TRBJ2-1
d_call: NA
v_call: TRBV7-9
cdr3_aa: CASRRGTGNRQFF
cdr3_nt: TGTGCCAGCAGACGGGGCACAGGGAATAGGCAGTTCTTC

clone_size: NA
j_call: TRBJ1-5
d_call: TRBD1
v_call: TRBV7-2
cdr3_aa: CASSLKGQGNQPQHF
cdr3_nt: TGTGCCAGCAGCTTAAAGGGACAGGGGAATCAGCCCCAGCATTTT

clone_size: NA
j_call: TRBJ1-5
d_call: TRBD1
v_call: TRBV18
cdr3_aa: CASSRDRVNQPQHF
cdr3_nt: TGTGCCAGCTCTCGGGACAGGGTTAATCAGCCCCAGCATTTT

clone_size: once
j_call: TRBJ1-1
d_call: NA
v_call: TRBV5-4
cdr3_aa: CASSLRGWNTEAFF
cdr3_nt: TGTGCCAGCAGCTTGAGGGGTTGGAACACTGAAGCTTTCTTT

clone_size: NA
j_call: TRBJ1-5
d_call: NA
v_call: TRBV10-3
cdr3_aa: CAISGGTWLGNQPQHF
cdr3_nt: TGTGCCATCAGTGGGGGGACTTGGTTAGGCAATCAGCCCCAGCATTTT

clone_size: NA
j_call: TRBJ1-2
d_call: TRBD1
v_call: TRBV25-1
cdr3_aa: CASRATGGTWYTF
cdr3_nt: TGTGCCAGCAGAGCGACAGGGGGGACGTGGTACACCTTC

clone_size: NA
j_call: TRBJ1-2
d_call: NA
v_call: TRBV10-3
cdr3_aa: CAISESKGSFYGYTF
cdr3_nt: TGTGCCATCAGTGAGTCGAAAGGGTCTTTCTATGGCTACACCTTC

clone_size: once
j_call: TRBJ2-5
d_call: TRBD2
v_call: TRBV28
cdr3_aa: CASSDQRGGPLETQYF
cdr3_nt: TGTGCCAGCAGTGACCAGCGGGGGGGGCCCCTAGAGACCCAGTACTTC

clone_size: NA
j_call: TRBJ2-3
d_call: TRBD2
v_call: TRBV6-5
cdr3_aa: CASSYQRGRTDTQYF
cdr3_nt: TGTGCCAGCAGTTACCAGCGGGGGCGTACAGATACGCAGTATTTT

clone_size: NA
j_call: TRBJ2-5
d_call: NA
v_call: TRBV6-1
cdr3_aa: CASQDPQETQYF
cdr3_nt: TGTGCCAGCCAGGACCCACAAGAGACCCAGTACTTC

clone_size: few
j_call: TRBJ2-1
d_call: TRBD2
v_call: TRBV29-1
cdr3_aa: CSVEERGDSYNEQFF
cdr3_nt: TGCAGCGTTGAAGAGCGGGGGGACTCCTACAATGAGCAGTTCTTC

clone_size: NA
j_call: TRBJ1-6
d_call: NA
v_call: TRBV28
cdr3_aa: CASRLGAGRNSPLHF
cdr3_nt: TGTGCCAGCAGACTCGGCGCAGGAAGGAATTCACCCCTCCACTTT

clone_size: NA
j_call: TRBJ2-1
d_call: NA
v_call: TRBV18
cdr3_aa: CASSQDRYNEQFF
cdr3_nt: TGTGCCAGCTCACAAGACAGGTACAATGAGCAGTTCTTC

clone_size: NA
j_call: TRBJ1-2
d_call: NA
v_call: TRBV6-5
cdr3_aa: CASSGQLLNYGYTF
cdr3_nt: TGTGCCAGCAGTGGGCAGCTACTTAACTATGGCTACACCTTC

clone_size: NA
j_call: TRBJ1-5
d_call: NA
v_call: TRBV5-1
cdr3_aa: CASSLAGRESNQPQHF
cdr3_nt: TGCGCCAGCAGCTTGGCCGGGAGGGAAAGCAATCAGCCCCAGCATTTT

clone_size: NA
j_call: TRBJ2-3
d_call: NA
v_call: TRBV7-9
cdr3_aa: CASSSYREVRGTQYF
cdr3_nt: TGTGCCAGCAGCTCATACAGGGAGGTTAGGGGTACGCAGTATTTT

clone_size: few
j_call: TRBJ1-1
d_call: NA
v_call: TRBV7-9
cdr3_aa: CASSLARGNTEAFF
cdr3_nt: TGTGCCAGCAGCTTAGCAAGGGGGAACACTGAAGCTTTCTTT

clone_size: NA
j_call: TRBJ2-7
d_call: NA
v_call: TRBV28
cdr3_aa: CASSSGVRVYEQYF
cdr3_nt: TGTGCCAGCAGTTCTGGGGTCAGAGTCTACGAGCAGTACTTC

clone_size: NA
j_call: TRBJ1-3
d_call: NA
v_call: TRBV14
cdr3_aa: CASSQDWETYSGNTIYF
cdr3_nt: TGTGCCAGCAGCCAAGATTGGGAGACTTACTCTGGAAACACCATATATTTT

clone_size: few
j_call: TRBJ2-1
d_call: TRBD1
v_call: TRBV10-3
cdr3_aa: CATIKGQGYNEQFF
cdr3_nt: TGTGCCACCATCAAAGGACAGGGATACAATGAGCAGTTCTTC

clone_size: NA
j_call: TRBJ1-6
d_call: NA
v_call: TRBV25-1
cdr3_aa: CASSVAAGSYNSPLHF
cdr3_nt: TGTGCCAGCAGTGTGGCGGCCGGATCCTATAATTCACCCCTCCACTTT

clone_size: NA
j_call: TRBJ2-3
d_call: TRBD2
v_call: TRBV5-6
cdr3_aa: CASSSGLAGGRSYTDTQYF
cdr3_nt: TGTGCCAGCAGCTCCGGACTAGCGGGGGGGAGGTCTTACACAGATACGCAGTATTTT

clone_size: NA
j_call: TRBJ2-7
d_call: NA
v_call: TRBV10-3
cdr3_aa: CAISEYYEQYF
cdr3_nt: TGTGCCATCAGTGAGTACTACGAGCAGTACTTC

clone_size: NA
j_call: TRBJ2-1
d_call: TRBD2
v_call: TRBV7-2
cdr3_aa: CASSFRGGTYNEQFF
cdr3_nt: TGTGCCAGCAGTTTTCGGGGGGGCACCTACAATGAGCAGTTCTTC

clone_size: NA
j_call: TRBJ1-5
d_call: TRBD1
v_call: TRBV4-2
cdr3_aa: CASSQVGTENQPQHF
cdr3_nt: TGTGCCAGCAGCCAAGTTGGGACAGAGAATCAGCCCCAGCATTTT

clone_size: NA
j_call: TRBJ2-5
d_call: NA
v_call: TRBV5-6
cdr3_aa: CASSLRAGQETQYF
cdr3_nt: TGTGCCAGCAGCTTGAGGGCAGGGCAAGAGACCCAGTACTTC

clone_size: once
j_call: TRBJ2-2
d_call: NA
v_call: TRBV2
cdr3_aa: CASSEGSNTGELFF
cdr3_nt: TGTGCCAGCAGTGAAGGATCGAACACCGGGGAGCTGTTTTTT

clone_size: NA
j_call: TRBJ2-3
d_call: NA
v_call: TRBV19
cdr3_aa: CASSIVRSTDTQYF
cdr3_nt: TGTGCCAGTAGTATAGTCCGTAGCACAGATACGCAGTATTTT

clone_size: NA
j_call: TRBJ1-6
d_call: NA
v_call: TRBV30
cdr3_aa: CAWSVLGHNSPLHF
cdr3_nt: TGTGCCTGGAGTGTACTTGGCCATAATTCACCCCTCCACTTT

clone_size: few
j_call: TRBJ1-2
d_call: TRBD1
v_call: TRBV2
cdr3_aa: CASTGQGGYGYGYTF
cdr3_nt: TGTGCCAGCACTGGACAGGGCGGGTATGGCTATGGCTACACCTTC

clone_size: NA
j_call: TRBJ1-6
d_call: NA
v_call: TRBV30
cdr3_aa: CAWSNTWSSYNSPLHF
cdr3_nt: TGTGCCTGGAGCAACACTTGGAGCTCCTATAATTCACCCCTCCACTTT

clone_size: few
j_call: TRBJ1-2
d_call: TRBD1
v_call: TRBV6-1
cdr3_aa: CASSVGQGIRGYTF
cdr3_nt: TGTGCCAGCAGCGTTGGACAGGGGATACGTGGCTACACCTTC